This TCR beta chain was captured by sequencing in a study of cytomegalovirus exposure and HLA in healthy donors. Study-level points and caveats: A later analysis found TCR association rates differed by HLA locus, highest for DRB1 and lowest for HLA-C. Later analysis reportedly placed an Asian-associated ancestry cluster below the roughly 630-donor mean in N-insertions. Among immune exposure information, only CMV serostatus was available.

On this clone: Its antigen is undetermined.

The germline CDR1 and CDR2 sequences are SGHRS and YFSETQ. The CDR3 consists of 15 residues. V was clipped by 3 bases and J by 3 bases; unmatched bases: 4. The study sampled nominally healthy donors, though unrecorded immune exposures were likely. With 60 Vbeta and 13 Jbeta primers, the PCR was carried out. Sequencing used immunoSEQ multiplex PCR; TCRdb keeps in-frame clones, though not all of them. Counted here are approximately 180,000 clones, approximately 70% occurring once; the ten biggest clones make up approximately 2%. Sequenced input: PBMCs. The chain recombines TRBV5-1 with TRBJ2-7, with TRBD1 identical over 12 bases. This receptor was obtained from a young woman in good health and CMV-seronegative. CDR3 protein: CASSSGTGGIYEQYF. CDR3 DNA sequence: TGCGCCAGCAGCTCCGGGACAGGGGGCATCTACGAGCAGTACTTC. The full variable domain, completed using reference TRBV5-1 and TRBJ2-7, is KAGVTQTPRYLIKTRGQQVTLSCSPISGHRSVSWYQQTPGQGLQFLFEYFSETQRNKGNFPGRFSGRQFSNSRSEMNVSTLELGDSALYLCASSSGTGGIYEQYFGPGTRLTVT.